The source of this T cell receptor beta chain is a study of cytomegalovirus exposure and HLA in healthy donors. General study points: Among TCR beta chains, those listed as cytomegalovirus-associated numbered approximately 150. Follow-up analysis found HLA locus-dependent TCR association rates, highest for DRB1 and lowest for HLA-C.

Remarks on this clone: Its target is not known.

This PCR relied on a set of 60 Vbeta primers and 13 Jbeta primers. Data came from immunoSEQ multiplex PCR; TCRdb stores just in-frame clones and leaves some out. This table holds approximately 190,000 clones, 70% to 80% found once. The sample comprised PBMCs. The source of this sequence is a woman aged 30 to 39 in good health and CMV-seropositive.

DNA of the CDR3: TGCAGCGTCGGAGGGACTGCAGCTTACAATGAGCAGTTCTTC. This codes for CSVGGTAAYNEQFF. The chain couples TRBV29-1 to TRBJ2-1; perhaps TRBD2 as D (6 bases). The CDR3 extends over 14 amino acids. V was pared by 6 bases and J by 4 bases, with 16 bases between. Germline-derived CDR1 and CDR2 are SQVTM and ANQGSEA.